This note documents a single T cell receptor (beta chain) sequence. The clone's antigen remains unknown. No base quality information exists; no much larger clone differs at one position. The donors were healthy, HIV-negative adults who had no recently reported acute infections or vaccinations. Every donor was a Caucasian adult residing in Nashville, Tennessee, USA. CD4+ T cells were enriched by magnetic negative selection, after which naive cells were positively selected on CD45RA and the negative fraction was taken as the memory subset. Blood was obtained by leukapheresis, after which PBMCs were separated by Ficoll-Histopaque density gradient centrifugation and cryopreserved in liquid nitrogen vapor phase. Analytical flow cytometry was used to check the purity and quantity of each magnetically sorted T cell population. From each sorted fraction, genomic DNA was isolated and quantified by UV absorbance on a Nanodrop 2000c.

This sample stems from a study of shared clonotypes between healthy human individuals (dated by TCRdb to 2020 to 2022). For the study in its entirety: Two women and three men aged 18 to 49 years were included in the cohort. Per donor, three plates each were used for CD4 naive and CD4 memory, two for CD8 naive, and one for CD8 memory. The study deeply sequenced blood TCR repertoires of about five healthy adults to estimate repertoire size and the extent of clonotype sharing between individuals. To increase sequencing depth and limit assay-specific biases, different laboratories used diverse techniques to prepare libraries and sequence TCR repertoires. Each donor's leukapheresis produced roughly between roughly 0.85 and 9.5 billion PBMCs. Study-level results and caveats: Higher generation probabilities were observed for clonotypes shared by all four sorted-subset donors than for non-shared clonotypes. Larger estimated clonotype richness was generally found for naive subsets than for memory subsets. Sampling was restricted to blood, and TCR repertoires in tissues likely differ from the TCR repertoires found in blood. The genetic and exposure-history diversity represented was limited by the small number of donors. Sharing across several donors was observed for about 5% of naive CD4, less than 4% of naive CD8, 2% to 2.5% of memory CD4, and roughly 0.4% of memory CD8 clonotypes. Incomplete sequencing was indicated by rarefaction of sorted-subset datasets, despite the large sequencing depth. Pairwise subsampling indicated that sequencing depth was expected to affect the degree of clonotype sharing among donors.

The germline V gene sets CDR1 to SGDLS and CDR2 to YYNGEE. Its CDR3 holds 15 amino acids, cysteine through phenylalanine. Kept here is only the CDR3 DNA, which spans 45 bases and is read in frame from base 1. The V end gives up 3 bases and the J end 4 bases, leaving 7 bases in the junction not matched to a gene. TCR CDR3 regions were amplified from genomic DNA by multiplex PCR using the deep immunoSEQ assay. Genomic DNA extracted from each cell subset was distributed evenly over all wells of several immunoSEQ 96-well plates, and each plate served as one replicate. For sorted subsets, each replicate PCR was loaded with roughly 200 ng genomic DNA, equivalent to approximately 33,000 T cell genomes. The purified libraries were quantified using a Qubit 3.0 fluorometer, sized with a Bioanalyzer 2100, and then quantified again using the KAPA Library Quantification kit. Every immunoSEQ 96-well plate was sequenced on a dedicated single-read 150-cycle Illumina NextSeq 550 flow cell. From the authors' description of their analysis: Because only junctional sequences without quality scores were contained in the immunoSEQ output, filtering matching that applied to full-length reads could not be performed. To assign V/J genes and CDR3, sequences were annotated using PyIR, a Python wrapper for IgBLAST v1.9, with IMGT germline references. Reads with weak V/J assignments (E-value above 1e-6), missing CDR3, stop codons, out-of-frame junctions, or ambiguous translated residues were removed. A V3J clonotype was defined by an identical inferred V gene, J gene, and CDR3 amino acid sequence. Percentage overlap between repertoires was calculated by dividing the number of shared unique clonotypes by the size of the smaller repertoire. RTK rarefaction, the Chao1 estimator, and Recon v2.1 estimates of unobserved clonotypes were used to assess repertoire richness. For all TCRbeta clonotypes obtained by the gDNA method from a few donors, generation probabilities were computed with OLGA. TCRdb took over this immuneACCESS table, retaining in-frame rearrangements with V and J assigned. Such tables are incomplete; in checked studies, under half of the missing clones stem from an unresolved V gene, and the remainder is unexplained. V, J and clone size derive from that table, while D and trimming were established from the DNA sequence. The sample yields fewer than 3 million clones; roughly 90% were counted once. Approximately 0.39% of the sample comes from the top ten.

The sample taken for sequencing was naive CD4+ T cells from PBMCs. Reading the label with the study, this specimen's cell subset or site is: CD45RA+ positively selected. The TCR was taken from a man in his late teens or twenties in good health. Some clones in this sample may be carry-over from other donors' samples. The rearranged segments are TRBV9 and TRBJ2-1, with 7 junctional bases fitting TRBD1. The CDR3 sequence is CASSGHGTAYNEQFF. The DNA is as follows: TGTGCCAGCAGCGGCCACGGGACAGCTTACAATGAGCAGTTCTTC.